This T cell receptor (beta chain) stems from a study of blood T cell repertoires in COVID-19. Background on the study: Italy, Spain and the United States were the sources of the convalescent and acute COVID-19 samples. T cells, B-cell-depleted T cells, or PBMCs provided the cDNA or gDNA that served as material.

V was cut by 5 bases and J by 6 bases, with 13 bases left in between. This CDR3 region has 14 residues. Germline CDR1 and CDR2: LNHDA and SQIVND (reference sequence). In the authors' methods: Nucleated cell counts were estimated from reference gene primer amplification. Profiling relied on immunoSEQ multiplex PCR, and the TCRdb table lists in-frame clones only, not all of them. The DNA was the basis for D and trimming; V, J and clone size are from that table. The sample has roughly 10,000 clones, 70% to 90% seen once. The sample was peripheral blood. The TCR originated in a man aged 25-40 years with active or convalescent COVID-19. The J gene is TRBJ2-2, the V gene TRBV19; D is possibly TRBD1 (5 bases). Written as DNA, the CDR3 is TGTGCCAGTAGTTGGCAGGGAAGATCCGGGGAGCTGTTTTTT. Residues: CASSWQGRSGELFF.